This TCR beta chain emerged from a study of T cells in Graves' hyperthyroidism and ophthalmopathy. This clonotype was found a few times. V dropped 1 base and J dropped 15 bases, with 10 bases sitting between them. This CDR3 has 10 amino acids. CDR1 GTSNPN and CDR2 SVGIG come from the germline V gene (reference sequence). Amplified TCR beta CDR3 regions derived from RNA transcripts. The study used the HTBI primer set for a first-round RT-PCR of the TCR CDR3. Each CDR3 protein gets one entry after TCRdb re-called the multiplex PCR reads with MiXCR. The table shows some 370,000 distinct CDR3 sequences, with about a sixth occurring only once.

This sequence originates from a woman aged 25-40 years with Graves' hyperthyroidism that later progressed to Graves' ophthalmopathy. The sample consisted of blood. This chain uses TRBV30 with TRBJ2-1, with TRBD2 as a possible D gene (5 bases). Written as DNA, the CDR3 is TGTGCCTGGAGTGCGGGGAGCAGGTTCTTC. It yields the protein CAWSAGSRFF. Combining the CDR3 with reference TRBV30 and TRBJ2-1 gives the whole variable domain SQTIHQWPATLVQPVGSPLSLECTVEGTSNPNLYWYRQAAGRGLQLLFYSVGIGQISSEVPQNLSASRPQDRQFILSSKKLLLSDSGFYLCAWSAGSRFFGPGTRLTVL.